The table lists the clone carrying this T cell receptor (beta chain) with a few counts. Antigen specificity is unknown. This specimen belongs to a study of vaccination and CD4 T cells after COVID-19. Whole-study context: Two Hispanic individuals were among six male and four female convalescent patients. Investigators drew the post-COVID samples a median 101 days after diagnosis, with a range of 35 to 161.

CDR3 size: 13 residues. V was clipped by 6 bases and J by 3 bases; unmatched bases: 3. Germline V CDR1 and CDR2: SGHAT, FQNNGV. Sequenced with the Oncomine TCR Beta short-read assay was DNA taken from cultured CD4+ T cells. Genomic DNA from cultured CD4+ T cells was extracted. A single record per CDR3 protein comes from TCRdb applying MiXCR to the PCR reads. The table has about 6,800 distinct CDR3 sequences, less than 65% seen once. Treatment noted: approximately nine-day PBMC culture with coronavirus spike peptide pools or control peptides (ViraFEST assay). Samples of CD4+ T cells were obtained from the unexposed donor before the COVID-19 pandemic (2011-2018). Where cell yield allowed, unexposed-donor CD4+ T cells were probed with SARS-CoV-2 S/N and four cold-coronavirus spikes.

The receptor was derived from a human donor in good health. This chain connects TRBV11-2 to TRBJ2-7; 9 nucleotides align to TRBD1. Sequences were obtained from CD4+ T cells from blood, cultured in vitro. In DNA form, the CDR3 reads TGTGCCAGCAGGTGGACAGGGGACTACGAGCAGTACTTC. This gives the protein CASRWTGDYEQYF.